These 16 T cell receptor beta chains were all obtained from the same sample, sequenced in a study of blood T cells in healthy people across ages. Together with a sample-barcoded 5' primer, a J-beta primer mix was included in a second PCR lasting roughly 6 to 12 cycles. In TCRdb, the 5' RACE reads were re-called with MiXCR into one record per CDR3 protein. The sample carries about 1.1 million distinct CDR3 sequences, more than 30% recorded once. Sequenced sample: blood. The origin of the receptors is a man younger than 35 in good health.

The rearrangement uses TRBV6-5 and TRBJ2-4, with 8 bases that match TRBD1. With V trimmed by 10 bases and J by 0 bases, 5 bases remained unmatched. The CDR3 covers 14 residues. Germline V lookup: CDR1 MNHEY, CDR2 SVGAGI. CDR3 in DNA: TGTGCCACCGGACAGGGAAAAGCCAAAAACATTCAGTACTTC. This codes for CATGQGKAKNIQYF.

Details on this clonotype: It may be a read error: a sequence one base away is much more abundant. The rearrangement links TRBV20-1 to TRBJ1-1; D is possibly TRBD1 (5 bases). V was clipped by 3 bases and J by 8 bases, with 13 bases between them. CDR1 and CDR2 (germline): DFQATT, SNEGSKA (reference sequence). The CDR3 totals 12 residues. CDR3 residues: CSASSGGKEAFF. Here the CDR3 DNA reads TGCAGTGCTAGTTCTGGGGGTAAGGAAGCTTTCTTT.

The chain links TRBV6-2 or TRBV6-3 to TRBJ1-6; 7 bases line up with TRBD1. Germline CDR1 is MNHEY and CDR2 is SVGEGT. The length of the CDR3 is 15 residues. J lost 2 bases, V lost 7 bases, and 5 bases had no gene match. The CDR3 DNA is TGTGCCAGCACCATGGACAGGCCCTATAATTCACCCCTCCACTTT. Its protein product is CASTMDRPYNSPLHF.

In its sample, this clonotype was seen a few times. This sequence joins TRBV27 and TRBJ2-1, with no clear D. The V gene lost 1 base and the J gene lost 9 bases, with 13 bases spanning the gap. In germline, CDR1 is MNHEY, CDR2 SMNVEV (reference sequence). This CDR3 comprises 14 residues. The CDR3 spells CASSLLGPVGEQFF. CDR3 sequence (DNA): TGTGCCAGCAGTTTATTGGGCCCCGTGGGTGAGCAGTTCTTC.

The gene calls are TRBV20-1 and TRBJ1-1, with D hard to call. The CDR3 is made up of 14 amino acids. V was shortened by 2 bases and J by 0 bases, with 10 bases between the two germline ends. Germline CDR1 reads DFQATT; CDR2 reads SNEGSKA (reference sequence). CDR3 region: CSARPKGVNTEAFF. Here the CDR3 DNA reads TGCAGTGCTAGACCCAAGGGAGTGAACACTGAAGCTTTCTTT.

The V gene is TRBV20-1, the J gene TRBJ2-5, with 8 bases that match TRBD1. Germline values: CDR1 DFQATT, CDR2 SNEGSKA (reference sequence). Trimming cost V 6 bases and J 11 bases; bases outside gene matches: 14. This CDR3 is built from 13 residues. The CDR3 region has the DNA TGCAGTGCCACGGGACAGGAGCACAATGAGCAGTACTTC. This translates into CSATGQEHNEQYF.

Here the CDR3 DNA reads TGCGCCAGCAGCCAAGAGTTCAGGCGGGACACTGAAGCTTTCTTT. Translating it yields CASSQEFRRDTEAFF. J is TRBJ1-1 and V is TRBV4-3; D not certain. CDR3 size: 15 residues. Germline CDR1 and CDR2: LGHNA and YSLEER. Deletions cut 0 bases from V and 3 bases from J, with 11 bases between.

This clonotype has a handful of counts. This chain joins TRBV7-9 and TRBJ1-4, with D tentatively TRBD1 (5 bases). Per the germline V gene, CDR1 is SEHNR and CDR2 is FQNEAQ (reference sequence). This CDR3 has 14 residues. V was shortened by 4 bases and J by 7 bases, with 13 bases between the two germline ends. The CDR3 loop is CASSSTGRPEKLFF. Written as DNA, the CDR3 is TGTGCCAGCAGCTCAACGGGACGTCCTGAAAAACTGTTTTTT.

V gene TRBV28 combines with J gene TRBJ2-2, with 7 bases aligning to TRBD1. The germline gives CDR1 MDHEN, CDR2 SYDVKM. There are 17 residues in the CDR3. V gave up 6 bases and J gave up 1 base; unmatched junction bases: 11. The CDR3 sequence: CASSSLGTAQNTGELFF. CDR3 in DNA: TGTGCCAGCAGCAGTCTGGGGACAGCCCAGAACACCGGGGAGCTGTTTTTT.

Only a few counts were recorded for this clonotype. The chain employs TRBV4-3 and TRBJ2-3; 7 bases line up with TRBD2. The V gene's germline CDR1 is LGHNA and CDR2 YSLEER. The CDR3 is 17 amino acids. Trimming took 2 bases from V and 2 from J; bases not matched to a gene: 10. The CDR3 coding sequence is TGCGCCAGCAGCCAACAACGGCTAGCGGCAAACACAGATACGCAGTATTTT. Protein product: CASSQQRLAANTDTQYF.

This clonotype was observed a few times. CDR3 DNA: TGTGCCAGCAGCGTAGAGCGGGGGGGAATAGAGACCCAGTACTTC. As protein: CASSVERGGIETQYF. The chain employs TRBV9 and TRBJ2-4; TRBD2 agrees at 10 bases. The assigned J gene may be wrong: the sequence end matches TRBJ2-5 better. Germline values: CDR1 SGDLS, CDR2 YYNGEE. The CDR3 covers 15 residues.

The DNA for the CDR3 is TGCGCCAGCAGCCTTACCCATCAGGGACCGACGAAAGATGGCTACACCTTC. This codes for CASSLTHQGPTKDGYTF. V usage is TRBV4-1 and J usage is TRBJ1-2, with D perhaps matching TRBD1 (5 bases). The CDR3 loop spans 17 amino acids. Germline assignment: CDR1 MGHRA and CDR2 YSYEKL. V dropped 4 bases and J dropped 6 bases, with 24 bases sitting between them.

This clonotype has only a few counts. The genes are TRBV11-2 and TRBJ2-7; D might be TRBD2 (6 bases). V was pared by 0 bases and J by 4 bases, with 10 bases between. The germline V gene encodes CDR1 SGHAT and CDR2 FQNNGV. The CDR3 is made up of 14 amino acids. The CDR3 nucleotides are TGTGCCAGCAGCTTAGATGGAGGGGTTTACGAGCAGTACTTC. The encoded protein is CASSLDGGVYEQYF.

The chain uses TRBV20-1 and TRBJ1-2; no reliable D call. Per germline, CDR1 DFQATT and CDR2 SNEGSKA (reference sequence). Trimming took 6 bases from V and 10 from J, leaving 15 bases between them. The length of the CDR3 is 11 residues. CDR3 nucleotides: TGCAGTGCCAGCCCACAGACTATCTACACCTTC. The encoded protein is CSASPQTIYTF.

The chain combines TRBV5-1 with TRBJ2-3, with D perhaps assigned TRBD1 or TRBD2 (5 bases each). Trimming pared 3 bases from V and 5 bases from J, leaving 16 bases between. This CDR3 region has 15 residues. Germline CDR1 SGHRS, CDR2 YFSETQ. In nucleotides, the CDR3 is TGCGCCAGCAGCTCCCGGGACGGCTTTGAAGATACGCAGTATTTT. This translates into CASSSRDGFEDTQYF.

The V gene is TRBV12-3 or TRBV12-4, the J gene TRBJ2-1; TRBD2 matches at 12 bases. The CDR3 is 17 residues long. Trimming took 4 bases from V and 5 from J; bases not matched to a gene: 9. In DNA, the CDR3 is TGTGCCAGCAGTTCCCGCCTAGCGGGGGGGAACAACAATGAGCAGTTCTTC. Translation: CASSSRLAGGNNNEQFF.